The 5 T cell receptor beta chains below all came from one sample that was sequenced in a study of blood T cell repertoires in COVID-19. Method: immunoSEQ multiplex PCR; TCRdb's copy keeps in-frame clones and lacks some. The profile shows more than 150,000 clones, over 75% of them singletons. The material sequenced was PBMCs or T cells enriched from blood (not recorded which). Receptors were obtained from a man aged 50 to 60 who had recovered from COVID-19.

The rearrangement joins TRBV6-5 to TRBJ2-2; tentatively, D is TRBD1 (5 bases). Trimming left V 3 bases short and J 8 bases short, with 16 bases between. This CDR3 contains 15 residues. CDR1 is MNHEY, CDR2 SVGAGI, per germline. The CDR3 DNA reads TGTGCCAGCAGTTATTCCCCAGGGCGAATTGGGGAGCTGTTTTTT. Amino acids: CASSYSPGRIGELFF.

The rearrangement joins TRBV13 to TRBJ2-7; the match to TRBD1 covers 7 bases. V lost 0 bases to trimming and J lost 9 bases; unmatched junction nucleotides: 5. Germline V gives CDR1 PRHDT, CDR2 FYEKMQ (reference sequence). The CDR3 runs 13 residues. CDR3 sequence (DNA): TGTGCCAGCAGCTTAGGCGGGGCAGGGGGGCAGTACTTC. Translated, it gives CASSLGGAGGQYF. The whole variable domain, filled in from reference TRBV13 and TRBJ2-7, reads AAGVIQSPRHLIKEKRETATLKCYPIPRHDTVYWYQQGPGQDPQFLISFYEKMQSDKGSIPDRFSAQQFSDYHSELNMSSLELGDSALYFCASSLGGAGGQYFGPGTRLTVT.

The chain recombines TRBV27 with TRBJ1-2; TRBD1 aligns across 10 bases. This CDR3 is built from 15 residues. V dropped 5 bases and J dropped 6; count of bases not matched to a gene: 9. The germline V gene encodes CDR1 MNHEY and CDR2 SMNVEV (reference sequence). CDR3 protein: CASSRYFGTGDGYTF. In DNA form, the CDR3 reads TGTGCCAGCAGTAGGTATTTCGGGACAGGGGATGGCTACACCTTC.

This clone was found a few times. The rearrangement uses TRBV28 and TRBJ1-3; the D is unclear. This CDR3 comprises 13 residues. V was clipped by 1 base and J by 4 bases, with 5 bases between them. Per germline, CDR1 MDHEN and CDR2 SYDVKM. The CDR3 region has the DNA TGTGCCAGCAGTTTATTACAGGGAAACACCATATATTTT. Protein product: CASSLLQGNTIYF.

This clone was detected only a few times. The rearrangement uses TRBV11-3 and TRBJ2-1, with TRBD2 matching 11 bases. After removal of 2 bases from V and 4 bases from J, the junction contained 4 bases not matched to a gene. This CDR3 is built from 16 residues. Germline CDR1 SGHNT, CDR2 YENEEA. The CDR3 DNA sequence: TGTGCCAGCAGCTTACTTGGGACTAGCGGTTACAATGAGCAGTTCTTC. Residues: CASSLLGTSGYNEQFF.